This T cell receptor (beta chain) was recovered during a study of shared clonotypes between healthy human individuals. The CDR3 is 16 residues long. CDR1 and CDR2 (germline): MNHEY, SMNVEV (reference sequence). The V and J ends lost 0 bases and 4 bases, in that order; junction bases with no gene match: 5. Assay: immunoSEQ multiplex PCR; the TCRdb copy retains only in-frame clones and omits some. The sample has hundreds of thousands of clones; 90% to 96% are singletons. The chain couples TRBV27 to TRBJ2-3, with 9 bases that match TRBD2. Source material: naive CD4+ T cells sorted from blood. As for subset: CD45RA+ positively selected. The sequence came from a young woman in good health. The DNA for the CDR3 is TGTGCCAGCAGTTTATCCGGCGGGAGGGTCGCAGATACGCAGTATTTT. This sequence encodes CASSLSGGRVADTQYF.